The T cell receptor beta chain described here comes from a study of identical twins. Regarding this clonotype: Its antigen is unknown.

TCRdb analysed the 5' RACE reads with MiXCR anew, one entry per CDR3 protein. The table shows 200,000 to 250,000 distinct CDR3 sequences, with around 6.9% occurring only once. Overall study results and limits: There was more out-of-frame TCR alpha sharing in monozygotic twins than models estimated.

CDR3 length equals 14 residues. The V gene end was trimmed by 10 bases and the J gene end by 0 bases; junction bases not matched to a gene: 5. Germline V lookup: CDR1 MNHNS, CDR2 SASEGT. The data were also submitted as part of a second study, on yellow fever vaccine responses in identical twins.

Sequenced input: memory (CD45RO+) T cells sorted from blood. The chain is built from TRBV6-1 and TRBJ2-2, with 7 bases matching TRBD1. The origin of this receptor is a woman under 30 in good health. CDR3 protein: CATKDRANTGELFF. In DNA, the CDR3 is TGTGCCACCAAAGACAGGGCGAACACCGGGGAGCTGTTTTTT.